Sequencing of this TCR beta chain was carried out in a study of cytomegalovirus exposure and HLA in healthy donors. The study, taken as a whole, reports: When analyzed later, the rates of TCR association showed variation by HLA locus, with DRB1 the most and HLA-C the fewest. Segments of the TCR beta V type were, in most cases, productive about 87% or about 30% of the time in an earlier analysis.

Germline values: CDR1 SGHRS, CDR2 YFSETQ. Deletions cut 7 bases from V and 6 bases from J, with 10 bases between. The CDR3 is 11 amino acids. 60 Vbeta and 13 Jbeta primers were used in PCR. Only in-frame clones appear in the TCRdb table, and some are missing; sequencing was by immunoSEQ multiplex PCR. The sample consists of roughly 100,000 clones, 75% of them appearing once. The sample holds a few counts of this clone. Its antigen is not known. Sequenced material: PBMCs. The receptor comes from a middle-aged man in good health and CMV-seronegative. The chain carries TRBV5-1 and TRBJ1-2, with D tentatively TRBD1 (5 bases). DNA of the CDR3: TGCGCCAGCGGTGCGGGGGATGGCTACACCTTC. Its translation: CASGAGDGYTF.